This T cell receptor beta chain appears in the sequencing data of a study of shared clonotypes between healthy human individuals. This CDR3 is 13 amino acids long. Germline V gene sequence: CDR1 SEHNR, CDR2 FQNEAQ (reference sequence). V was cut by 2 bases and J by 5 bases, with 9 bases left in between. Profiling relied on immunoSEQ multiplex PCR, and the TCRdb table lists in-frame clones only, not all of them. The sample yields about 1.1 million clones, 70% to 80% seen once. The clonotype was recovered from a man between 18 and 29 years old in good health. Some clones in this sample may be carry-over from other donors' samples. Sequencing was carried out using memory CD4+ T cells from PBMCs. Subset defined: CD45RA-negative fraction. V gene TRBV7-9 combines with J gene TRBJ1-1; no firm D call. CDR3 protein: CASSLISQTEAFF. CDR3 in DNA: TGTGCCAGCAGCTTAATTTCGCAAACTGAAGCTTTCTTT.